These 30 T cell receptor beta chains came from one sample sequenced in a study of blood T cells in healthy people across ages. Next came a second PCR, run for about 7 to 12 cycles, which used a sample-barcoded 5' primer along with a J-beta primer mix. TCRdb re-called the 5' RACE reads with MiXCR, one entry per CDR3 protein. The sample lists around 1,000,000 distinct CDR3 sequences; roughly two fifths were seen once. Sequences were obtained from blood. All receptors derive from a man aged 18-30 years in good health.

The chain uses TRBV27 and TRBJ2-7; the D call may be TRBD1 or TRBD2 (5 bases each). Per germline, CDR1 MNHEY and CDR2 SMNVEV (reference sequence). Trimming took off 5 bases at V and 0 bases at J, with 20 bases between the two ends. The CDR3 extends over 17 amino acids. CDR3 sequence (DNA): TGTGCCAGCAGTCATAACCTTCGGGACGGCGGCTCCTACGAGCAGTACTTC. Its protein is CASSHNLRDGGSYEQYF.

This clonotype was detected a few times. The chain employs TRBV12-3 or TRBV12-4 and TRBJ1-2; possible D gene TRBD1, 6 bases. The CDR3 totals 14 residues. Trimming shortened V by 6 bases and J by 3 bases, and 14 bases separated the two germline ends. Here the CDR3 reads CASSPGQTYYGYTF. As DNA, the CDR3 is TGTGCCAGCAGCCCTGGACAGACCTACTATGGCTACACCTTC.

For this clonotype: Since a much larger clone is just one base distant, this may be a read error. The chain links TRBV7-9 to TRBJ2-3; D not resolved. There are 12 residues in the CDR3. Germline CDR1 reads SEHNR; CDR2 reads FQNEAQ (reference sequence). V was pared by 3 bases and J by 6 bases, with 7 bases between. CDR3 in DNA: TGTGCCAGCAGCTTTCAGGAGGATACGCAGTATTTT. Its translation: CASSFQEDTQYF.

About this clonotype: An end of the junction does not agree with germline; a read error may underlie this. CDR3 protein: CASRTITDAFF. CDR3 DNA sequence: TGTGCCAGCAGGACAATCACTGATGCTTTCTTT. The rearrangement joins TRBV6-2 or TRBV6-3 to TRBJ1-1; D uncertain. Per germline, CDR1 MNHEY and CDR2 SVGEGT. There are 11 residues in the CDR3.

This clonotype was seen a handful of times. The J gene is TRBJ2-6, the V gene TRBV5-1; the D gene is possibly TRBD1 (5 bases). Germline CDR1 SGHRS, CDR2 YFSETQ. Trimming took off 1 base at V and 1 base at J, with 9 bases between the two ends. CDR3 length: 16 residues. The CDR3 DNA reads TGCGCCAGCAGCTTGCTATCAGGGTCTGGGGCCAACGTCCTGACTTTC. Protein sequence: CASSLLSGSGANVLTF.

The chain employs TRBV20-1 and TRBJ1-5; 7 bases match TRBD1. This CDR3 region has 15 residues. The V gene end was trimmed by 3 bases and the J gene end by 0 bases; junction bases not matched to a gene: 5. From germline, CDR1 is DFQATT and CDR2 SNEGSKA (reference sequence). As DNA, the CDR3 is TGCAGTGCTAGCCAACAGGGGTATAGCAATCAGCCCCAGCATTTT. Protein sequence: CSASQQGYSNQPQHF.

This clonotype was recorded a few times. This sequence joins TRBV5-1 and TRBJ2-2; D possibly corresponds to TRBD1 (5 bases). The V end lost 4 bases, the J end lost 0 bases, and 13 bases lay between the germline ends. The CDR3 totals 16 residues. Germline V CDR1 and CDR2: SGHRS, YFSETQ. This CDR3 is CASSHRQIANTGELFF. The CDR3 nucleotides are TGCGCCAGCAGCCACAGACAGATTGCGAACACCGGGGAGCTGTTTTTT.

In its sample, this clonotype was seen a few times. CDR3 region: CASSGTGGTYNEQFF. The CDR3 nucleotides are TGTGCCAGCAGTGGGACAGGAGGTACTTACAATGAGCAGTTCTTC. This chain joins TRBV12-3 or TRBV12-4 and TRBJ2-1; 8 bases align to TRBD1. The CDR3 is 15 residues long. With V trimmed by 5 bases and J by 4 bases, 7 bases remained unmatched.

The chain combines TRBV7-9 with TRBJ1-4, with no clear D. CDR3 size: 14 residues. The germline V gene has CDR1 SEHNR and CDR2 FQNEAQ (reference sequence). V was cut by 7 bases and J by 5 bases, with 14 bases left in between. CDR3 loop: CASNFISGNEKLFF. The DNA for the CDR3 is TGTGCCAGCAACTTTATTTCCGGGAATGAAAAACTGTTTTTT.

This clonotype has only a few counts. The CDR3, as DNA: TGCAGCGTTGGAGAGCGGGGGCCACGATACAATGAGCAGTTCTTC. As protein: CSVGERGPRYNEQFF. This chain joins TRBV29-1 and TRBJ2-1; 8 positions agree with TRBD2. With 4 bases clipped from V and 4 bases from J, the junction kept 9 bases outside the gene matches. Germline CDR1 SQVTM, CDR2 ANQGSEA. The CDR3 runs 15 residues.

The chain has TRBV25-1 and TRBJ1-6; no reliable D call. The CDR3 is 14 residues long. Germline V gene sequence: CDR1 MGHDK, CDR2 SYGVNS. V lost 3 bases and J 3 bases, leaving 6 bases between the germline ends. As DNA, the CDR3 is TGTGCCAGCAGTGAGGTGGGCTATAATTCACCCCTCCACTTT. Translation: CASSEVGYNSPLHF.

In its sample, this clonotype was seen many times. The CDR3 nucleotides are TGCGCCAGCAGCTTGGGAACTATGAACACTGAAGCTTTCTTT. Its translation is CASSLGTMNTEAFF. This rearrangement joins TRBV5-1 to TRBJ1-1; D unresolved. The V gene lost 0 bases and the J gene lost 0 bases, with 6 bases spanning the gap. The CDR3 contains 14 residues. Germline V lookup: CDR1 SGHRS, CDR2 YFSETQ.

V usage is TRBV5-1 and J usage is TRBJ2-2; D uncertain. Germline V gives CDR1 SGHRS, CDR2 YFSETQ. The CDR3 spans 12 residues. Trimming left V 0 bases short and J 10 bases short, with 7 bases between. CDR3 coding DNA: TGCGCCAGCAGCTTGGATTTCGAGGAGCTGTTTTTT. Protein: CASSLDFEELFF.

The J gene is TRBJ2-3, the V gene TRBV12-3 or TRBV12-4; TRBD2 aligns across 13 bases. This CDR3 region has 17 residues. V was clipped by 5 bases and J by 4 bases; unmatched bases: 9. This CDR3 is CASSRTSGGSTPDTQYF. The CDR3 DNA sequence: TGTGCCAGCAGTAGGACTAGCGGGGGCTCGACACCAGATACGCAGTATTTT.

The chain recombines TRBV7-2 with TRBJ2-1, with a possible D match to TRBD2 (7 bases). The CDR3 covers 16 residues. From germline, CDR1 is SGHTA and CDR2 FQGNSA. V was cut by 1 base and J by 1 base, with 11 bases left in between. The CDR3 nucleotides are TGTGCCAGCAGCTTAGAGGGGGGGTTTTCCTACAATGAGCAGTTCTTC. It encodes CASSLEGGFSYNEQFF.

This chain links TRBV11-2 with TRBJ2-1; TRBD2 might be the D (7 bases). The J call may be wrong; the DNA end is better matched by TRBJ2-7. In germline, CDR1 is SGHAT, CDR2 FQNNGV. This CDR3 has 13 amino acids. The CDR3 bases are TGTGCCAGCAGCTTAACGCGGGGGCGCGAGCAGTACTTC. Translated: CASSLTRGREQYF.

The CDR3 loop is CASSREAGGLHEQYF. In DNA, the CDR3 is TGTGCCAGCAGCCGGGAAGCGGGGGGTCTTCACGAGCAGTACTTC. The V call is TRBV3-1, the J call TRBJ2-7; TRBD2 aligns across 9 bases. This CDR3 is 15 amino acids long. V shed 4 bases and J 5 bases; nucleotides not matched to a gene: 9. Germline assignment: CDR1 LGHDT and CDR2 YNNKEL (reference sequence).

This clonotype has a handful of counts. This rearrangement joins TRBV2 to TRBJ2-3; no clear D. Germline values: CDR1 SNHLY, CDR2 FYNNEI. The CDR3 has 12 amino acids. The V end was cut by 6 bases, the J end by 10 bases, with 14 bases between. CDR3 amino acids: CASSESPIAQYF. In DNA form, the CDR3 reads TGTGCCAGCAGCGAATCACCTATCGCGCAGTATTTT. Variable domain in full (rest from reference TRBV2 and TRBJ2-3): EPEVTQTPSHQVTQMGQEVILRCVPISNHLYFYWYRQILGQKVEFLVSFYNNEISEKSEIFDDQFSVERPDGSNFTLKIRSTKLEDSAMYFCASSESPIAQYFGPGTRLTVL.

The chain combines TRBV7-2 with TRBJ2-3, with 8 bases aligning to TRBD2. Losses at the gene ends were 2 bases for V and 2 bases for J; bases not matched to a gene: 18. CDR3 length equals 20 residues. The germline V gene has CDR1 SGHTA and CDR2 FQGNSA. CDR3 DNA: TGTGCCAGCAGCTTAAACATAGCGGGGCCCTGGGAGGGGGTCACAGATACGCAGTATTTT. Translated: CASSLNIAGPWEGVTDTQYF.

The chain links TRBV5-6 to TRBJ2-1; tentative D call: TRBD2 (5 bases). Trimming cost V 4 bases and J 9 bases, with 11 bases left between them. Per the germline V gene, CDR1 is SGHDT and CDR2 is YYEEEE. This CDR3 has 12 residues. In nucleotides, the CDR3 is TGTGCCAGCAGCCGTGGACGGGGTGAGCAGTTCTTC. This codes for CASSRGRGEQFF.

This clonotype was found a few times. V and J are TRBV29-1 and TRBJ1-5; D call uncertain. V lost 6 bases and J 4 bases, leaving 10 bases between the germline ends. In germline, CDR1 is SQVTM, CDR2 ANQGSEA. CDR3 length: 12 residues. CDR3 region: CSVRVANQPQHF. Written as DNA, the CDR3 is TGCAGCGTCCGGGTCGCAAATCAGCCCCAGCATTTT.

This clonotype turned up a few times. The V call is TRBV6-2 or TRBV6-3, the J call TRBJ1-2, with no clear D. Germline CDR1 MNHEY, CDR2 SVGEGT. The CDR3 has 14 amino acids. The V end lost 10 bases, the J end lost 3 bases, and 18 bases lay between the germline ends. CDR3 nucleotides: TGTGCCACCGGACCCCTAGGAGTTCACTATGGCTACACCTTC. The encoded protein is CATGPLGVHYGYTF.

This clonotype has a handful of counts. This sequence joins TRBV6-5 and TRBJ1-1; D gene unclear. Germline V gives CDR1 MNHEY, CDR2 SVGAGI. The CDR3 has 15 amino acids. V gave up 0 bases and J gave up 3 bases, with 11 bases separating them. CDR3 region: CASSYSQRGDTEAFF. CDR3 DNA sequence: TGTGCCAGCAGTTACTCACAGCGTGGGGACACTGAAGCTTTCTTT.

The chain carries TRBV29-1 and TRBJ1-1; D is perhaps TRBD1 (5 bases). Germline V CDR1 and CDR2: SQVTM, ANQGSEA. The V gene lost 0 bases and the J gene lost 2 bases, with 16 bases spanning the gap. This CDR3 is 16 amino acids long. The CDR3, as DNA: TGCAGCGTTGAAGATCTCAACGAGGGGACTAACACTGAAGCTTTCTTT. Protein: CSVEDLNEGTNTEAFF.

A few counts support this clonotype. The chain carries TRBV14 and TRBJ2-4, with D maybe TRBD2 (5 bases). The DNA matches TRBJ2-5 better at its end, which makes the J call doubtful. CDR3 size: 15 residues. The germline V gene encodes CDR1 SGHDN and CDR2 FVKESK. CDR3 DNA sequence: TGTGCCAGCAGCCTGCGAGGGCGTAAACAAGAGACCCAGTACTTC. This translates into CASSLRGRKQETQYF.

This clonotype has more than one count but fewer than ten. As DNA, the CDR3 is TGTGCCAGCACATTTGGGGGAGCCTACAATGAGCAGTTCTTC. Its translation is CASTFGGAYNEQFF. This chain connects TRBV27 to TRBJ2-1; D may match TRBD1 or TRBD2 (5 bases each). The CDR3 contains 14 residues. Germline V lookup: CDR1 MNHEY, CDR2 SMNVEV (reference sequence). Trimming removed 7 bases from V and 2 bases from J, with 12 bases in between.

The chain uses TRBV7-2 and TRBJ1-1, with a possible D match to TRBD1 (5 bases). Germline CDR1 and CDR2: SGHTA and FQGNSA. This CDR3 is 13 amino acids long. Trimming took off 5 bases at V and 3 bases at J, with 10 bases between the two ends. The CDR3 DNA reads TGTGCCAGCAGCCCCAGGGAGGACACTGAAGCTTTCTTT. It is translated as CASSPREDTEAFF. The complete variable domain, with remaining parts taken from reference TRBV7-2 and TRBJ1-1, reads GAGVSQSPSNKVTEKGKDVELRCDPISGHTALYWYRQSLGQGLEFLIYFQGNSAPDKSGLPSDRFSAERTGGSVSTLTIQRTQQEDSAVYLCASSPREDTEAFFGQGTRLTVV.

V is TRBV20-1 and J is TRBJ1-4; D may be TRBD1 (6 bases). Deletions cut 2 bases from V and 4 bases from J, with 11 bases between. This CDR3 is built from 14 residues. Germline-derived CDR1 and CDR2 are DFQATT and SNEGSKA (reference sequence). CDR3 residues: CSARKQGYNEKLFF. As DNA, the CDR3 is TGCAGTGCTAGAAAACAGGGTTATAATGAAAAACTGTTTTTT.

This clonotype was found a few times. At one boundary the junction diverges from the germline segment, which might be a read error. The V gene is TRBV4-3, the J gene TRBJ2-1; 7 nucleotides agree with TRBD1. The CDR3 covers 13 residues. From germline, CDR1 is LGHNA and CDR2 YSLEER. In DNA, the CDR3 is TGCGCCAGCAGCCAAGGACAGGGCAATGAGCGGTTCTTC. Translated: CASSQGQGNERFF.

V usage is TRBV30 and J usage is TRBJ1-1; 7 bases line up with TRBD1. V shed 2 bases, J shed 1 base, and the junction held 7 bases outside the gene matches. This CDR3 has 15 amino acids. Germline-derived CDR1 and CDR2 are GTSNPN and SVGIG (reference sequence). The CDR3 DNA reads TGTGCCTGGAGTCCCTCCGGGACAGCGAACACTGAAGCTTTCTTT. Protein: CAWSPSGTANTEAFF. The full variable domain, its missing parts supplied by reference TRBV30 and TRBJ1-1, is SQTIHQWPATLVQPVGSPLSLECTVEGTSNPNLYWYRQAAGRGLQLLFYSVGIGQISSEVPQNLSASRPQDRQFILSSKKLLLSDSGFYLCAWSPSGTANTEAFFGQGTRLTVV.